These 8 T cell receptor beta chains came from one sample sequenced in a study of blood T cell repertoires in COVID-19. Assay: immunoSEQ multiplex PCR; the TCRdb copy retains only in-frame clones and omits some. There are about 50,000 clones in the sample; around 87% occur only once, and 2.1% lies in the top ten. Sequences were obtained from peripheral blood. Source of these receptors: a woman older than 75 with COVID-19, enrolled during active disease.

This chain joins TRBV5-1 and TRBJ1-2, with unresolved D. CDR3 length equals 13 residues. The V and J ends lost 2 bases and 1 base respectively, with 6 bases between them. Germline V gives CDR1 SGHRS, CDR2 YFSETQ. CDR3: CASSFPGNYGYTF. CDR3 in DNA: TGCGCCAGCAGCTTTCCGGGTAACTATGGCTACACCTTC.

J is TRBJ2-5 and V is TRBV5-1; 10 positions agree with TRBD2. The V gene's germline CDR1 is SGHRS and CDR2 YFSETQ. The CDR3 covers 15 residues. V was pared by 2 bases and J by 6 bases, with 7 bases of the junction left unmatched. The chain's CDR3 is CASSLAGGREKTQYF. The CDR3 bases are TGCGCCAGCAGCTTAGCGGGGGGGCGTGAAAAGACCCAGTACTTC.

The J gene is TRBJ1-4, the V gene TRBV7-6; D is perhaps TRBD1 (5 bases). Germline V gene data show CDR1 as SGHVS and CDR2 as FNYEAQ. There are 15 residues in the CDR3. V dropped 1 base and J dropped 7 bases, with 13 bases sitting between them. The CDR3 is CASSLGGARGEKLFF. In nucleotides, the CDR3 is TGTGCCAGCAGCTTAGGTGGGGCGCGTGGTGAAAAACTGTTTTTT.

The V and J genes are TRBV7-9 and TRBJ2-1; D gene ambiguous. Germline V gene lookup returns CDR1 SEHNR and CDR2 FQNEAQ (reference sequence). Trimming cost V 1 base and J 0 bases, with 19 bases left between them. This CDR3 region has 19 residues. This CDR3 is CASSLDLSWSTSSYNEQFF. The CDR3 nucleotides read TGTGCCAGCAGCTTAGACCTATCCTGGTCCACGAGCTCCTACAATGAGCAGTTCTTC.

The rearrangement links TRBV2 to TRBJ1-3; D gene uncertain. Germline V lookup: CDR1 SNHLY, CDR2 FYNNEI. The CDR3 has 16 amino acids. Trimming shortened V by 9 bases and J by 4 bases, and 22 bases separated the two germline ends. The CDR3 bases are TGTGCCAGAAGCAGTAGAAGGGAGAAGGGCGGAAACACCATATATTTT. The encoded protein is CARSSRREKGGNTIYF. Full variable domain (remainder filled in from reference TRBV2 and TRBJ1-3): EPEVTQTPSHQVTQMGQEVILRCVPISNHLYFYWYRQILGQKVEFLVSFYNNEISEKSEIFDDQFSVERPDGSNFTLKIRSTKLEDSAMYFCARSSRREKGGNTIYFGEGSWLTVV.

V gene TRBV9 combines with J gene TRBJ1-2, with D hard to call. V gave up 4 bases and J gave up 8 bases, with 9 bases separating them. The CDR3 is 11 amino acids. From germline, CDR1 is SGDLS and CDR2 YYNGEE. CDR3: CASSWPRGYTF. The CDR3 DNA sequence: TGTGCCAGCAGCTGGCCGCGGGGCTACACCTTC.

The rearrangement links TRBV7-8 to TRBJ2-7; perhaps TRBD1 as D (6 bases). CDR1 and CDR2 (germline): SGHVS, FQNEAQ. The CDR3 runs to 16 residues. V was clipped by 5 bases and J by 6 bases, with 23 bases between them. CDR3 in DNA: TGTGCCAGCAGCACAAACAACAGGGCCCCGACCGCCGAGCAGTACTTC. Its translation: CASSTNNRAPTAEQYF.

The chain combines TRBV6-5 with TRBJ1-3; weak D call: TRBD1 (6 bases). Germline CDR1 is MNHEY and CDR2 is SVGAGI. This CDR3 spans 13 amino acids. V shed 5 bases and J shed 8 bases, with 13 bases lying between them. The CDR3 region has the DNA TGTGCCAGCAGTAATACACAGGGCTACACCATATATTTT. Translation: CASSNTQGYTIYF.